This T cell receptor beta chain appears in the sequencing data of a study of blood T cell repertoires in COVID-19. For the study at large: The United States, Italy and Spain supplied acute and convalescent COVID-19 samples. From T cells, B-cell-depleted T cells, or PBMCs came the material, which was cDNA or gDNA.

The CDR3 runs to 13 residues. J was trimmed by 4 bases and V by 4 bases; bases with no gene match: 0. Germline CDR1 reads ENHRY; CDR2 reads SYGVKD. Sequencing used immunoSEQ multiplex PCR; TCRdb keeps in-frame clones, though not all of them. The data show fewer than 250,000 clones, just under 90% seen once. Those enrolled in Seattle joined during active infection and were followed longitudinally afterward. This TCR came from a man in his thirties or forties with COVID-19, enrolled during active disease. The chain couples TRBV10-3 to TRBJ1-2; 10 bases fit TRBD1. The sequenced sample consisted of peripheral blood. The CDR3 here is CAISGQGAYGYTF. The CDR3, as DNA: TGTGCCATCAGTGGACAGGGGGCCTATGGCTACACCTTC.